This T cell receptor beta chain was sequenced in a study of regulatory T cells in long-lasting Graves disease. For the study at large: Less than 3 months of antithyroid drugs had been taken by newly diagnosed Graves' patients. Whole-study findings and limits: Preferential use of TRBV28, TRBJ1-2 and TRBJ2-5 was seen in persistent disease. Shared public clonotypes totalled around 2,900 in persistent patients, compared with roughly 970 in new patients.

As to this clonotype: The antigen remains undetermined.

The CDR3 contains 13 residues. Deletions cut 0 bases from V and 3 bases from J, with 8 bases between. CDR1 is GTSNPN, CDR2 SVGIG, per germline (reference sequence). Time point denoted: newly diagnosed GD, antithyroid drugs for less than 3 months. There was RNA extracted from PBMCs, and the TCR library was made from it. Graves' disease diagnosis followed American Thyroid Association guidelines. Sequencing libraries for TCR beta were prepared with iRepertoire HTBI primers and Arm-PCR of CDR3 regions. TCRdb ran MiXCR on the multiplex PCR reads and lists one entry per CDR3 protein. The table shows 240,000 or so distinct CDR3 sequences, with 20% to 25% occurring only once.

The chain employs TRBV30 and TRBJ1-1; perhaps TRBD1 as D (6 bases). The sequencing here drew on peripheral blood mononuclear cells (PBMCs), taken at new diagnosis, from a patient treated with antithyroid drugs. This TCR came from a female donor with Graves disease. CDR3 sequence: CAWSVQGYTEAFF. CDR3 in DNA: TGTGCCTGGAGTGTACAGGGCTACACTGAAGCTTTCTTT.